This T cell receptor (beta chain) originates from a study of neurological immune-mediated disorders. This clonotype came up many times. The length of the CDR3 is 13 residues. The V and J ends lost 1 base and 2 bases respectively, with 7 bases between them. The germline V gene encodes CDR1 SGHRS and CDR2 YFSETQ. TCRdb passed the 5' RACE reads through MiXCR, listing each CDR3 protein once. The top ten hold about 3.5% of the sample, which has tens of thousands of distinct CDR3 sequences, 3.4% seen once. The specimen sequenced was PBMCs. The rearrangement links TRBV5-1 to TRBJ2-7; D gene uncertain. This sequence originates from a middle-aged man with multiple sclerosis. CDR3 DNA sequence: TGCGCCAGCAGCTTGAAGGATACCTACGAGCAGTACTTC. Its protein product is CASSLKDTYEQYF.